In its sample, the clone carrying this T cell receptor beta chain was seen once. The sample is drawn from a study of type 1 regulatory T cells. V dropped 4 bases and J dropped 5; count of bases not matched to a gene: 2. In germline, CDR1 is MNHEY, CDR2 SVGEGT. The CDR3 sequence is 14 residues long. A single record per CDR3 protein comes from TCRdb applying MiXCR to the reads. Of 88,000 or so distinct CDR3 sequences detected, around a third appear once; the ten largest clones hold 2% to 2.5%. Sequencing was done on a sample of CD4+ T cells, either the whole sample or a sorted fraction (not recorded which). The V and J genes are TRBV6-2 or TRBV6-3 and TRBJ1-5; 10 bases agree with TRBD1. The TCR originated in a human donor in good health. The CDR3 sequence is CASSWDRGHQPQHF. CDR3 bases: TGTGCCAGCAGTTGGGACAGGGGTCATCAGCCCCAGCATTTT.